This T cell receptor (beta chain) emerged from a study of radiotherapy plus CTLA-4 blockade in lung cancer. Generated by immunoSEQ multiplex PCR, the TCRdb table keeps only in-frame clones and is missing some. The sample lists under 65,000 clones, approximately 80% occurring once. Study conclusions and caveats: Radiotherapy plus ipilimumab was followed by expansion in blood of tumor-derived TCR clones.

Of note for this clone: What it binds is not known.

Trimming removed 8 bases from V and 5 bases from J; junction bases left unmatched: 12. This CDR3 has 15 amino acids. The germline CDR1 and CDR2 sequences are MNHEY and SMNVEV (reference sequence). Chemo-refractory metastatic non-small-cell lung cancer patients were treated with focal radiation plus CTLA-4 blockade with ipilimumab. This chain connects TRBV27 to TRBJ1-5; the match to TRBD1 covers 7 bases. This clonotype was sampled from a human donor with non-small cell lung cancer whose response to radiotherapy plus ipilimumab could not be evaluated. This material consisted of peripheral blood, taken from a patient treated with radiotherapy plus ipilimumab. The CDR3 DNA sequence: TGTGCCAGCCGGAACGGAAACAGGGGAGATCAGCCCCAGCATTTT. Its translation is CASRNGNRGDQPQHF.